The next 25 T cell receptor beta chains were all read from a single sample in a study of blood T cells in healthy people across ages. A J-beta primer mix and a sample-barcoded 5' primer were used in a second PCR of about 7 to 11 cycles. TCRdb analysed the 5' RACE reads with MiXCR anew, one entry per CDR3 protein. Of around 1,000,000 distinct CDR3 sequences in the sample, 20% to 25% are singletons; the top ten hold around 0.7%. These data were also reused for a study on T cells of mothers and their children.

Material: blood. These receptors all come from a girl aged 2-9 years in good health.

The V gene is TRBV5-1, the J gene TRBJ2-2; the D gene is possibly TRBD2 (6 bases). The CDR3 runs 15 residues. Per germline, CDR1 SGHRS and CDR2 YFSETQ. Trimming took 6 bases from V and 4 from J, leaving 16 bases between them. The chain's CDR3 is CASNLDGGGTGELFF. In nucleotides, the CDR3 is TGCGCCAGCAACCTTGACGGGGGAGGCACCGGGGAGCTGTTTTTT.

Written as DNA, the CDR3 is TGTGCCAGCAGCTTAGAGCGGTCGGGAGAGTACCAAGAGACCCAGTACTTC. Encoded protein: CASSLERSGEYQETQYF. The rearrangement links TRBV7-9 to TRBJ2-5, with D tentatively TRBD2 (6 bases). From germline, CDR1 is SEHNR and CDR2 FQNEAQ (reference sequence). The CDR3 has 17 residues. Trimming left V 1 base short and J 0 bases short, with 15 bases between. Using reference TRBV7-9 and TRBJ2-5 for the parts outside the CDR3, the full variable domain is DTGVSQNPRHKITKRGQNVTFRCDPISEHNRLYWYRQTLGQGPEFLTYFQNEAQLEKSRLLSDRFSAERPKGSFSTLEIQRTEQGDSAMYLCASSLERSGEYQETQYFGPGTRLLVL.

J is TRBJ2-1 and V is TRBV6-2 or TRBV6-3, with D perhaps TRBD1 (6 bases). V was cut by 9 bases and J by 7 bases, with 22 bases left in between. The CDR3 consists of 15 residues. The germline V gene has CDR1 MNHEY and CDR2 SVGEGT. The CDR3: CASGLGRGFVNEQFF. CDR3 DNA: TGTGCCAGTGGGTTGGGCAGGGGTTTTGTGAATGAGCAGTTCTTC.

There are many counts of this clonotype. The chain uses TRBV6-1 and TRBJ2-1; 7 nucleotides line up with TRBD2. The J segment lost 7 bases and the V segment lost 8 bases, leaving 11 bases of the junction unmatched. Germline V gene sequence: CDR1 MNHNS, CDR2 SASEGT. The CDR3 loop spans 14 amino acids. This CDR3 is CASSPASGGNEQFF. CDR3 nucleotide sequence: TGTGCCAGCTCCCCGGCTAGCGGTGGGAATGAGCAGTTCTTC.

This chain uses TRBV20-1 with TRBJ2-3; either TRBD1 or TRBD2 may fit D (5 bases each). Germline V gives CDR1 DFQATT, CDR2 SNEGSKA (reference sequence). Trimming shortened V by 5 bases and J by 6 bases, and 15 bases separated the two germline ends. CDR3 length: 13 residues. CDR3 DNA: TGCAGTGCTCAATGGGGGTACAAGGATACGCAGTATTTT. Translating it yields CSAQWGYKDTQYF.

The V call is TRBV27, the J call TRBJ1-2, with 7 bases matching TRBD1. V lost 8 bases to trimming and J lost 8 bases; unmatched junction nucleotides: 11. The CDR3 runs to 13 residues. Germline CDR1 reads MNHEY; CDR2 reads SMNVEV (reference sequence). The CDR3 region is CASGNRGLEGYTF. DNA of the CDR3: TGTGCCAGCGGTAACAGGGGCCTAGAAGGCTACACCTTC.

This clonotype was seen only a few times. The gene calls are TRBV27 and TRBJ2-2; D perhaps matches TRBD2 (7 bases). V was trimmed by 4 bases and J by 6 bases, leaving 12 bases between them. Germline CDR1 reads MNHEY; CDR2 reads SMNVEV (reference sequence). This CDR3 has 14 amino acids. CDR3 nucleotides: TGTGCCAGCAGTTCGGGGGGCGCCCCCGGGGAGCTGTTTTTT. It is translated as CASSSGGAPGELFF.

This clonotype was observed a handful of times. A read error may account for a junction end that differs from germline. The chain couples TRBV6-5 to TRBJ1-2; tentative D call: TRBD1 (5 bases). The CDR3 has 15 amino acids. CDR1 MNHEY and CDR2 SVGAGI come from the germline V gene. The CDR3 here is CASRSPTVPSYSYTF. The CDR3 region has the DNA TGTGCCAGCAGATCGCCGACAGTTCCTTCCTATAGCTACACCTTC.

The chain combines TRBV28 with TRBJ2-5, with 11 bases fitting TRBD2. Judging by the DNA end, TRBJ2-1 fits better; the J call may be wrong. CDR3 size: 17 residues. Germline V gives CDR1 MDHEN, CDR2 SYDVKM. CDR3 DNA sequence: TGTGCCAGCAGCGGGCCCTTAGCGGGAGGGCTCTACAATGAGCAGTTCTTC. It encodes CASSGPLAGGLYNEQFF.

The chain joins TRBV7-9 to TRBJ1-4; D may be TRBD1 (5 bases). The CDR3 length is 16 residues. V lost 1 base to trimming and J lost 8 bases, with 17 bases between them. CDR1 and CDR2 (germline): SEHNR, FQNEAQ (reference sequence). The CDR3 DNA reads as TGTGCCAGCAGCTTAGTGGTGACAACGGGGGAAGAAAAACTGTTTTTT. Protein product: CASSLVVTTGEEKLFF.

The chain joins TRBV6-1 to TRBJ2-1; a weak D match, TRBD1 (6 bases). Germline V gene lookup returns CDR1 MNHNS and CDR2 SASEGT. The CDR3 extends over 14 amino acids. Trimming removed 4 bases at V and 4 bases at J, with 11 bases between. CDR3 sequence (DNA): TGTGCCAGCAGTGGGACAGCCCCTTACAATGAGCAGTTCTTC. Residues: CASSGTAPYNEQFF.

This clonotype has more than one count but fewer than ten. This sequence joins TRBV12-3 or TRBV12-4 and TRBJ2-5; D unclear. The CDR3 is 12 amino acids. Trimming took off 5 bases at V and 7 bases at J, with 11 bases between the two ends. In nucleotides, the CDR3 is TGTGCCAGCAGTGAGGACGAGGTGACCCAGTACTTC. Translation: CASSEDEVTQYF.

This clonotype was seen a few times. V gene TRBV12-5 combines with J gene TRBJ2-5, with D perhaps TRBD1 (5 bases). This CDR3 region has 13 residues. Germline V gene data show CDR1 as LGHNT and CDR2 as FRNRAP. V lost 2 bases and J lost 5, with 9 bases in between. CDR3 in DNA: TGTGCTAGTGGTTTGTATCAGGGTGAGACCCAGTACTTC. This encodes CASGLYQGETQYF. Full variable domain (outside the CDR3, taken from reference TRBV12-5 and TRBJ2-5): DARVTQTPRHKVTEMGQEVTMRCQPILGHNTVFWYRQTMMQGLELLAYFRNRAPLDDSGMPKDRFSAEMPDATLATLKIQPSEPRDSAVYFCASGLYQGETQYFGPGTRLLVL.

The chain joins TRBV10-3 to TRBJ2-2, with D unresolved. The germline gives CDR1 ENHRY, CDR2 SYGVKD. Trimming cost V 3 bases and J 6 bases, with 2 bases left between them. The CDR3 is made up of 11 amino acids. In DNA form, the CDR3 reads TGTGCCATCAGTGACCCCGGGGAGCTGTTTTTT. It is translated as CAISDPGELFF.

J is TRBJ2-5 and V is TRBV7-2; no reliable D call. The V gene lost 3 bases and the J gene lost 5 bases, with 13 bases spanning the gap. This CDR3 spans 14 amino acids. CDR1 and CDR2 (germline): SGHTA, FQGNSA. CDR3 loop: CASSLMTVIETQYF. CDR3 DNA sequence: TGTGCCAGCAGCTTGATGACCGTAATTGAGACCCAGTACTTC. The entire variable domain, with the rest obtained from reference TRBV7-2 and TRBJ2-5, is as follows: GAGVSQSPSNKVTEKGKDVELRCDPISGHTALYWYRQSLGQGLEFLIYFQGNSAPDKSGLPSDRFSAERTGGSVSTLTIQRTQQEDSAVYLCASSLMTVIETQYFGPGTRLLVL.

This clonotype was counted a few times. The V gene is TRBV7-2, the J gene TRBJ1-3; no clear D gene. CDR3 length: 15 amino acids. Trimming pared 5 bases from V and 4 bases from J, leaving 15 bases between. Germline CDR1 SGHTA, CDR2 FQGNSA. The DNA of the CDR3 is TGTGCCAGCAGCGCCAAAGGGCCCCCGGGAAACACCATATATTTT. Its protein is CASSAKGPPGNTIYF.

Concerning this clonotype itself: At one end, the junction sequence differs from germline, possibly due to a read error. V and J are TRBV2 and TRBJ2-5; no definite D call. This CDR3 region has 10 residues. Germline V gives CDR1 SNHLY, CDR2 FYNNEI. As DNA, the CDR3 is TGTGCCAGCAGTGAGAGCGAGTTTATCTTC. It translates to CASSESEFIF.

The rearrangement uses TRBV6-5 and TRBJ2-7; 7 bases are shared with TRBD1. V was pared by 1 base and J by 1 base, with 4 bases of the junction left unmatched. Germline-derived CDR1 and CDR2 are MNHEY and SVGAGI. This CDR3 comprises 15 residues. The CDR3 DNA follows: TGTGCCAGCAGTTACTTAGGACAGGCGTCCTACGAGCAGTACTTC. It is translated as CASSYLGQASYEQYF.

A few counts support this clonotype. This sequence joins TRBV5-1 and TRBJ2-5, with 14 bases that match TRBD2. This CDR3 has 18 amino acids. The V gene's germline CDR1 is SGHRS and CDR2 YFSETQ. The junction had 9 bases not matched to a gene; V was cut back by 1 base and J by 4 bases. Here the CDR3 DNA reads TGCGCCAGCAGCTTGAGGACTAGCGGGAGGATTTCGGCAGAGACCCAGTACTTC. Protein: CASSLRTSGRISAETQYF.

This clonotype has more than one count but fewer than ten. This chain links TRBV29-1 with TRBJ2-5; D is perhaps TRBD2 (6 bases). TRBJ2-1 matches the DNA end more closely, so the J call is doubtful. CDR1 is SQVTM and CDR2 is ANQGSEA in the germline V gene. The CDR3 runs 17 residues. The CDR3 protein is CSVAYPIAEILYNEQFF. The CDR3 DNA follows: TGCAGCGTCGCCTACCCTATAGCGGAGATCCTATACAATGAGCAGTTCTTC.

The sample holds a few counts of this clonotype. The J gene is TRBJ1-1, the V gene TRBV5-1, with a tentative D call TRBD1 (5 bases). Per germline, CDR1 SGHRS and CDR2 YFSETQ. The CDR3 totals 16 residues. V was pared by 5 bases and J by 0 bases, with 17 bases between. The CDR3 nucleotides are TGCGCCAGCAGTCCCGGGACGGATACTATGAACACTGAAGCTTTCTTT. Residues: CASSPGTDTMNTEAFF.

This chain links TRBV19 with TRBJ1-1; D possibly corresponds to TRBD1 (6 bases). V was pared by 7 bases and J by 4 bases, with 13 bases between. The CDR3 has 13 amino acids. Per the germline V gene, CDR1 is LNHDA and CDR2 is SQIVND (reference sequence). The chain's CDR3 is CASTAGGVTEAFF. As DNA, the CDR3 is TGTGCCAGTACCGCCGGGGGCGTCACTGAAGCTTTCTTT.

This chain uses TRBV29-1 with TRBJ2-5; 7 bases are a match to TRBD2. The germline CDR1 and CDR2 sequences are SQVTM and ANQGSEA. The CDR3 has 16 residues. The J segment lost 4 bases and the V segment lost 5 bases, leaving 16 bases of the junction unmatched. As DNA, the CDR3 is TGCAGCGTTCAGCTAGCAGCGGGATGGGGTGGAGAGACCCAGTACTTC. Its translation is CSVQLAAGWGGETQYF.

V gene TRBV6-1 combines with J gene TRBJ1-2, with D perhaps matching TRBD1 (5 bases). Looked up from germline, CDR1 is MNHNS and CDR2 is SASEGT. The CDR3 loop spans 12 amino acids. V was clipped by 7 bases and J by 4 bases, with 10 bases between them. For the CDR3, the DNA is TGTGCCAGCACCCGGGGGGTCTATGGCTACACCTTC. Protein sequence: CASTRGVYGYTF.

This clonotype was detected only a few times. The V and J genes are TRBV13 and TRBJ2-3; D perhaps matches TRBD2 (6 bases). V shed 5 bases and J shed 6 bases, with 21 bases lying between them. Germline CDR1 is PRHDT and CDR2 is FYEKMQ (reference sequence). The CDR3 is made up of 16 amino acids. The CDR3 DNA is TGTGCCAGCAGCCCAACCGGGACTGGGGTCGTTGATACGCAGTATTTT. It is translated as CASSPTGTGVVDTQYF.